The 26 T cell receptor beta chains in this list originate from one sample, sequenced in a study of blood T cell repertoires in COVID-19. The method was immunoSEQ multiplex PCR; TCRdb's version includes in-frame clones alone and lacks a portion of them. This table holds over 350,000 clones, approximately 90% found once. The sample taken for sequencing was PBMCs or T cells enriched from blood (not recorded which). These receptors were collected from a woman aged 18-30 years who had recovered from COVID-19.

This chain joins TRBV5-5 and TRBJ1-6; D ambiguous. This CDR3 is 12 amino acids long. Germline loops: CDR1 SGHKS, CDR2 YYEKEE (reference sequence). V lost 0 bases, J lost 9 bases, and 4 bases lay in between. As DNA, the CDR3 is TGTGCCAGCAGCTTGGGAGTTTCACCCCTCCACTTT. Residues: CASSLGVSPLHF.

There are a few counts of this clone. V and J are TRBV19 and TRBJ2-1; tentatively, D is TRBD2 (5 bases). Trimming cost V 6 bases and J 5 bases, with 8 bases left between them. Germline-derived CDR1 and CDR2 are LNHDA and SQIVND (reference sequence). This CDR3 has 12 residues. The CDR3 reads CASREGNNEQFF. CDR3 coding DNA: TGTGCCAGTAGAGAGGGAAACAATGAGCAGTTCTTC.

This chain links TRBV28 with TRBJ1-1; D unclear. Germline values: CDR1 MDHEN, CDR2 SYDVKM. V dropped 1 base and J dropped 11 bases, with 14 bases sitting between them. This CDR3 comprises 13 residues. The CDR3 bases are TGTGCCAGCAGTTTATCTTCCGGGATCAGGGCTTTCTTT. Translation gives CASSLSSGIRAFF.

The J gene is TRBJ1-5, the V gene TRBV30; TRBD1 agrees at 9 bases. The CDR3 covers 15 residues. CDR1 and CDR2 (germline): GTSNPN, SVGIG (reference sequence). The trim removed 1 base at V and 6 bases at J, leaving 7 bases unmatched. CDR3 coding DNA: TGTGCCTGGAGTGGAACCGGGACAGGGACTCAGCCCCAGCATTTT. Its protein is CAWSGTGTGTQPQHF.

Only one count was recorded for this clone. J is TRBJ1-6 and V is TRBV28; TRBD1 matches at 7 bases. The CDR3 runs 18 residues. Trimming at V came to 6 bases and at J to 6 bases, leaving 17 bases not matched to a gene. In germline, CDR1 is MDHEN, CDR2 SYDVKM. This CDR3 reads CASSLPRTGSSRNSPLHF. The CDR3 DNA sequence: TGTGCCAGCAGCCTCCCCCGGACAGGATCTTCTCGTAATTCACCCCTCCACTTT.

The rearrangement links TRBV27 to TRBJ1-2; D perhaps matches TRBD1 (5 bases). This CDR3 region has 13 residues. Trimming pared 6 bases from V and 3 bases from J, leaving 11 bases between. The germline CDR1 and CDR2 sequences are MNHEY and SMNVEV (reference sequence). The CDR3 DNA reads TGTGCCAGCAGGCATCGGGGGGACTATGGCTACACCTTC. This encodes CASRHRGDYGYTF.

The rearrangement links TRBV11-2 to TRBJ1-1; weak D call: TRBD1 (5 bases). This CDR3 is 14 amino acids long. Germline CDR1 reads SGHAT; CDR2 reads FQNNGV. The V and J ends lost 2 bases and 1 base respectively, with 8 bases between them. The CDR3 region is CASSLFQGNTEAFF. CDR3 DNA sequence: TGTGCCAGCAGCTTATTCCAGGGGAACACTGAAGCTTTCTTT.

The rearrangement uses TRBV3-1 (or the pseudogene TRBV3-2) and TRBJ1-4, with TRBD1 as a possible D gene (5 bases). The ends were cut back, 5 bases at V and 0 bases at J, with 13 bases in the middle. CDR3 length equals 16 residues. CDR1 LGHDT and CDR2 YNNKEL come from the germline V gene (reference sequence). CDR3 sequence (DNA): TGTGCCAGCAGCGCCCAGGGCCCTGCAACTAATGAAAAACTGTTTTTT. Its protein product is CASSAQGPATNEKLFF.

The J gene is TRBJ1-5, the V gene TRBV6-5, with D maybe TRBD1 (5 bases). V was pared by 7 bases and J by 1 base, with 11 bases between. The CDR3 is 14 amino acids. In germline, CDR1 is MNHEY, CDR2 SVGAGI. The CDR3 is CASKKTVSNQPQHF. The CDR3 DNA is TGTGCCAGCAAGAAGACAGTAAGCAATCAGCCCCAGCATTTT.

This clone was seen a few times. Other DNA sequences in this sample translate to the same CDR3. The chain is built from TRBV4-1 and TRBJ1-2, with TRBD1 matching 12 bases. V lost 3 bases, J lost 4 bases, and 3 bases stayed unmatched. CDR3 size: 15 residues. Germline V gene lookup returns CDR1 MGHRA and CDR2 YSYEKL. CDR3: CASSQGQGAIYGYTF. The DNA for the CDR3 is TGCGCCAGCAGCCAGGGACAGGGGGCGATCTATGGCTACACCTTC.

The chain recombines TRBV7-2 with TRBJ1-4, with D possibly TRBD1 on 5 matching bases. V lost 6 bases, J lost 2 bases, and 13 bases lay in between. This CDR3 region has 15 residues. The germline CDR1 and CDR2 sequences are SGHTA and FQGNSA. DNA for the CDR3: TGTGCCAGCAGGCAAACAGGAACCACTAATGAAAAACTGTTTTTT. Protein sequence: CASRQTGTTNEKLFF.

This chain joins TRBV5-6 and TRBJ1-1; the D gene is possibly TRBD1 (5 bases). V was shortened by 3 bases and J by 7 bases, with 13 bases between the two germline ends. The CDR3 spans 13 residues. Germline-derived CDR1 and CDR2 are SGHDT and YYEEEE. The CDR3 DNA follows: TGTGCCAGCAGCTACCCCCTTGACAGTGAAGCTTTCTTT. Translated: CASSYPLDSEAFF.

The genes are TRBV27 and TRBJ2-7; D might be TRBD1 (6 bases). Germline V gives CDR1 MNHEY, CDR2 SMNVEV (reference sequence). V gave up 4 bases and J gave up 4 bases, with 11 bases separating them. The CDR3 totals 13 residues. The CDR3, as DNA: TGTGCCAGCAGTTCATACAGGGATTACGAGCAGTACTTC. Amino acid sequence: CASSSYRDYEQYF.

The rearrangement links TRBV20-1 to TRBJ2-5, with TRBD2 matching 8 bases. V lost 3 bases and J lost 3; bases outside the gene matches: 12. The CDR3 extends over 16 amino acids. The germline CDR1 and CDR2 sequences are DFQATT and SNEGSKA (reference sequence). The chain's CDR3 is CSASKPTGGPKETQYF. The CDR3 nucleotides are TGCAGTGCTAGTAAACCCACGGGGGGGCCCAAAGAGACCCAGTACTTC.

The table lists this clone with a few counts. The genes are TRBV4-3 and TRBJ1-2; tentatively, D is TRBD1 (6 bases). The CDR3 consists of 15 residues. Trimming shortened V by 6 bases and J by 2 bases, and 16 bases separated the two germline ends. Per the germline V gene, CDR1 is LGHNA and CDR2 is YSLEER. The DNA for the CDR3 is TGCGCCAGCAGACCCAACTCAGGGGACAACTATGGCTACACCTTC. This translates into CASRPNSGDNYGYTF.

This rearrangement joins TRBV6-5 to TRBJ1-6; 7 nucleotides line up with TRBD1. CDR1 is MNHEY and CDR2 is SVGAGI in the germline V gene. V shed 4 bases and J 6 bases; nucleotides not matched to a gene: 3. There are 14 residues in the CDR3. CDR3 region: CASSSTGVNSPLHF. The CDR3 DNA reads as TGTGCCAGCAGTTCAACAGGGGTTAATTCACCCCTCCACTTT.

The rearrangement links TRBV25-1 to TRBJ2-1, with D uncertain. Trimming shortened V by 3 bases and J by 5 bases, and 17 bases separated the two germline ends. Germline-derived CDR1 and CDR2 are MGHDK and SYGVNS. The CDR3 consists of 16 residues. In nucleotides, the CDR3 is TGTGCCAGCAGTGATCCAGAGGCGTCGATAAACAATGAGCAGTTCTTC. It specifies CASSDPEASINNEQFF.

This chain links TRBV7-9 with TRBJ1-4; D ambiguous. The V end lost 5 bases, the J end lost 4 bases, and 17 bases lay between the germline ends. Germline CDR1 and CDR2: SEHNR and FQNEAQ (reference sequence). The CDR3 length is 16 residues. The CDR3 nucleotides are TGTGCCAGCAGCCCACAACCTGGCGGCCATAATGAAAAACTGTTTTTT. It codes for CASSPQPGGHNEKLFF.

V is TRBV6-2 or TRBV6-3 and J is TRBJ2-5; 7 positions match TRBD1. V gave up 5 bases and J gave up 2 bases; unmatched junction bases: 8. Germline CDR1 MNHEY, CDR2 SVGEGT. The CDR3 consists of 15 residues. In DNA form, the CDR3 reads TGTGCCAGCAGTATACCGGGACAGAAGCAAGAGACCCAGTACTTC. Its protein product is CASSIPGQKQETQYF.

This chain connects TRBV6-5 to TRBJ2-7; 7 positions agree with TRBD1. This CDR3 region has 13 residues. Per the germline V gene, CDR1 is MNHEY and CDR2 is SVGAGI. Losses at the gene ends were 8 bases for V and 3 bases for J; bases not matched to a gene: 7. CDR3 region: CASARQGSYEQYF. CDR3 sequence (DNA): TGTGCCAGCGCCAGACAGGGTAGCTACGAGCAGTACTTC.

This clone has only a few counts. The chain is built from TRBV11-2 and TRBJ1-2; 10 bases map to TRBD1. The CDR3 covers 16 residues. Germline lookup yields CDR1 SGHAT and CDR2 FQNNGV. Losses at the gene ends were 2 bases for V and 8 bases for J; bases not matched to a gene: 11. The CDR3, as DNA: TGTGCCAGCAGCTTAACCCAGGGACAGGGGATTAAAGGCTACACCTTC. Protein: CASSLTQGQGIKGYTF.

The chain carries TRBV29-1 and TRBJ1-2; TRBD1 aligns across 9 bases. CDR1 is SQVTM, CDR2 ANQGSEA, per germline. V trimming: 3 bases; J trimming: 8 bases; junction bases outside the gene matches: 10. The CDR3 extends over 14 amino acids. CDR3 amino acids: CSVEGTGTTRGYTF. The DNA of the CDR3 is TGCAGCGTTGAGGGGACAGGGACCACTAGAGGCTACACCTTC.

This chain links TRBV5-1 with TRBJ2-1; 7 bases are shared with TRBD2. CDR1 is SGHRS, CDR2 YFSETQ, per germline. CDR3 length equals 15 residues. The ends lost 0 bases at V and 10 bases at J; junction bases unmatched: 10. The CDR3 DNA follows: TGCGCCAGCAGCTTGGCCTTTGGCGGGGGTGGGGAGCAGTTCTTC. Amino acid sequence: CASSLAFGGGGEQFF.

The chain links TRBV5-1 to TRBJ2-1, with 12 bases lining up with TRBD2. Germline V gives CDR1 SGHRS, CDR2 YFSETQ. With 1 base clipped from V and 0 bases from J, the junction kept 8 bases outside the gene matches. The CDR3 has 19 amino acids. The CDR3 spells CASSLLTSGGPPSYNEQFF. The CDR3 nucleotides read TGCGCCAGCAGCTTGCTTACTAGCGGGGGGCCTCCCTCCTACAATGAGCAGTTCTTC. Full variable domain (remainder filled in from reference TRBV5-1 and TRBJ2-1): KAGVTQTPRYLIKTRGQQVTLSCSPISGHRSVSWYQQTPGQGLQFLFEYFSETQRNKGNFPGRFSGRQFSNSRSEMNVSTLELGDSALYLCASSLLTSGGPPSYNEQFFGPGTRLTVL.

This chain links TRBV9 with TRBJ1-3; no firm D call. The CDR3 runs 13 residues. The germline gives CDR1 SGDLS, CDR2 YYNGEE. The V end lost 0 bases, the J end lost 8 bases, and 9 bases lay between the germline ends. CDR3 sequence: CASSVEDTDTIYF. The CDR3 DNA reads as TGTGCCAGCAGCGTAGAAGACACCGACACCATATATTTT. The full variable domain, completed using reference TRBV9 and TRBJ1-3, is DSGVTQTPKHLITATGQRVTLRCSPRSGDLSVYWYQQSLDQGLQFLIQYYNGEERAKGNILERFSAQQFPDLHSELNLSSLELGDSALYFCASSVEDTDTIYFGEGSWLTVV.

This chain joins TRBV6-5 and TRBJ1-2; TRBD1 might be the D (5 bases). The CDR3 has 13 amino acids. CDR1 is MNHEY, CDR2 SVGAGI, per germline. Trimming left V 6 bases short and J 6 bases short, with 14 bases between. CDR3 bases: TGTGCCAGCAGCTGGGGGGGGGAGAATGGCTACACCTTC. Residues: CASSWGGENGYTF.